The entry below gives a single T cell receptor beta chain sequence along with its context. Antigen specificity is unknown. This entry is derived from a study of regulatory T cells in long-lasting Graves disease. General study results and limits: Sample size was small, which may have lowered accuracy. Only peripheral blood was studied, not thyroid tissue.

Relying on iRepertoire HTBI primers and Arm-PCR of CDR3 regions, the team built TCR beta libraries. TCRdb called the multiplex PCR reads again in MiXCR, with one record for every CDR3 protein. The table has more than 300,000 distinct CDR3 sequences, around 16% seen once. V lost 1 base and J 0 bases, leaving 8 bases between the germline ends. The length of the CDR3 is 15 residues. CDR1 and CDR2 from the germline V gene are LGHDT and YNNKEL (reference sequence). Regarding time point: newly diagnosed GD, antithyroid drugs for less than 3 months. With RNA extracted from PBMCs as input, the TCR library was made. The data also belong to a second study, concerning T cells in Graves' hyperthyroidism and ophthalmopathy. That source reports: Stability of Graves' hyperthyroidism was defined as absent ophthalmopathy progression within 18 months. Most clonotypes expanded in thyroid above 0.001 were likewise present in blood.

Here the sequenced sample was peripheral blood mononuclear cells (PBMCs), taken at new diagnosis, from a patient treated with antithyroid drugs. The clonotype comes from a woman aged 18-29 years with Graves disease. The rearrangement joins TRBV3-1 to TRBJ2-3; D might be TRBD2 (6 bases). The CDR3: CASSQVRGSTDTQYF. The CDR3 region has the DNA TGTGCCAGCAGCCAAGTACGGGGGAGCACAGATACGCAGTATTTT.